Listed below are T cell receptor beta chains from one sample, sequenced in a study of blood T cell repertoires in COVID-19. Generated by immunoSEQ multiplex PCR, the TCRdb table keeps only in-frame clones and is missing some. The sample shows more than 70,000 clones, 70% to 90% of them seen only once. The sequenced sample was peripheral blood. The receptors were sampled from a woman at least 80 years old with active or convalescent COVID-19. Both conserved end residues are part of each CDR3. The order of the fields is J gene, D gene, V gene, clone size, CDR3 protein, CDR3 DNA. A D gene is named only where the DNA matches it firmly. Clone size is stated in some rows and not others, as once, few, many or a class when expanded.

J gene: TRBJ2-7
D gene: NA
V gene: TRBV6-2/TRBV6-3
clone size: few
CDR3 protein: CASSPPSATYEQYF
CDR3 DNA: TGTGCCAGCAGTCCCCCCTCCGCTACCTACGAGCAGTACTTC

J gene: TRBJ2-2
D gene: NA
V gene: TRBV5-1
clone size: NA
CDR3 protein: CASSFGRASTGELFF
CDR3 DNA: TGCGCCAGCAGCTTCGGCAGGGCGAGCACCGGGGAGCTGTTTTTT

J gene: TRBJ2-2
D gene: NA
V gene: TRBV11-2
clone size: NA
CDR3 protein: CASSYRTGTGELFF
CDR3 DNA: TGTGCCAGCAGCTACAGGACCGGCACCGGGGAGCTGTTTTTT

J gene: TRBJ2-1
D gene: NA
V gene: TRBV6-5
clone size: NA
CDR3 protein: CASSYGGGSSEEQFF
CDR3 DNA: TGTGCCAGCAGTTATGGCGGGGGCTCCTCGGAGGAGCAGTTCTTC

J gene: TRBJ2-1
D gene: TRBD2
V gene: TRBV28
clone size: NA
CDR3 protein: CASSISGTGRNEQFF
CDR3 DNA: TGTGCCAGCAGTATTAGCGGGACGGGGAGGAATGAGCAGTTCTTC

J gene: TRBJ2-2
D gene: NA
V gene: TRBV3-1/TRBV3-2
clone size: NA
CDR3 protein: CASSRRGPPYTGELFF
CDR3 DNA: TGTGCCAGCAGCCGGAGGGGGCCGCCTTACACCGGGGAGCTGTTTTTT

J gene: TRBJ2-5
D gene: NA
V gene: TRBV7-2
clone size: NA
CDR3 protein: CASSLVAGAQGTQYF
CDR3 DNA: TGTGCCAGCAGCTTAGTTGCGGGGGCCCAGGGGACCCAGTACTTC

J gene: TRBJ2-7
D gene: NA
V gene: TRBV7-2
clone size: NA
CDR3 protein: CASSLRLPGEVEQYF
CDR3 DNA: TGTGCCAGCAGCTTAAGGCTCCCCGGCGAGGTCGAGCAGTACTTC

J gene: TRBJ2-1
D gene: NA
V gene: TRBV9
clone size: few
CDR3 protein: CASSVEGGTGRNEQFF
CDR3 DNA: TGTGCCAGCAGCGTAGAGGGGGGGACAGGCCGCAATGAGCAGTTCTTC

J gene: TRBJ2-1
D gene: NA
V gene: TRBV3-1/TRBV3-2
clone size: NA
CDR3 protein: CASSSPLGLEYNEQFF
CDR3 DNA: TGTGCCAGCAGCTCTCCCCTGGGACTCGAGTACAATGAGCAGTTCTTC

J gene: TRBJ2-4
D gene: NA
V gene: TRBV12-2
clone size: many
CDR3 protein: CASRFPSGRYPKNIQYF
CDR3 DNA: TGTGCAAGTCGCTTCCCTAGCGGGAGGTATCCCAAAAACATTCAGTACTTC

J gene: TRBJ2-1
D gene: NA
V gene: TRBV21-1
clone size: NA
CDR3 protein: CASRPGLAYNEQFF
CDR3 DNA: TGTGCCAGCCGCCCGGGATTGGCCTACAATGAGCAGTTCTTC

J gene: TRBJ2-7
D gene: TRBD2
V gene: TRBV7-8
clone size: once
CDR3 protein: CASSPWPVAGVHEQYF
CDR3 DNA: TGTGCCAGCAGCCCCTGGCCCGTAGCGGGAGTGCATGAGCAGTACTTC

J gene: TRBJ2-3
D gene: TRBD1
V gene: TRBV5-6
clone size: NA
CDR3 protein: CASLRSGQGTDTQYF
CDR3 DNA: TGTGCCAGCCTCCGATCGGGACAGGGCACAGATACGCAGTATTTT

J gene: TRBJ1-2
D gene: TRBD1
V gene: TRBV18
clone size: NA
CDR3 protein: CASSPREIQTGTGNPLQGGYTF
CDR3 DNA: TGTGCCAGCTCACCACGCGAGATCCAGACCGGGACAGGGAATCCCCTTCAGGGTGGCTACACCTTC

J gene: TRBJ2-4
D gene: NA
V gene: TRBV27
clone size: NA
CDR3 protein: CASSWRRERGGFSKNIQYF
CDR3 DNA: TGTGCCAGCAGTTGGCGACGGGAGAGGGGGGGTTTTTCCAAAAACATTCAGTACTTC

J gene: TRBJ1-5
D gene: NA
V gene: TRBV27
clone size: NA
CDR3 protein: CASRPGSGLAQHF
CDR3 DNA: TGTGCCAGCCGACCAGGGTCTGGTCTGGCCCAGCATTTT

J gene: TRBJ2-1
D gene: TRBD1
V gene: TRBV2
clone size: NA
CDR3 protein: CAGALGQGNYNEQFF
CDR3 DNA: TGTGCCGGCGCTTTGGGACAGGGGAACTACAATGAGCAGTTCTTC

J gene: TRBJ1-1
D gene: TRBD1
V gene: TRBV7-9
clone size: NA
CDR3 protein: CASSTRQGANTEAFF
CDR3 DNA: TGTGCCAGCAGCACCCGACAGGGGGCTAACACTGAAGCTTTCTTT

J gene: TRBJ2-6
D gene: TRBD1
V gene: TRBV18
clone size: NA
CDR3 protein: CASSPPLGQGDREWRANVLTF
CDR3 DNA: TGTGCCAGCTCACCACCGCTTGGACAGGGGGACAGAGAATGGAGGGCCAACGTCCTGACTTTC

J gene: TRBJ2-3
D gene: TRBD2
V gene: TRBV7-2
clone size: NA
CDR3 protein: CASSRTSGRVTDTQYF
CDR3 DNA: TGTGCCAGCAGCCGGACTAGCGGGAGGGTCACAGATACGCAGTATTTT

J gene: TRBJ1-4
D gene: NA
V gene: TRBV19
clone size: once
CDR3 protein: CASSIGTIGEKLFF
CDR3 DNA: TGTGCCAGTAGTATTGGAACTATCGGAGAAAAACTGTTTTTT

J gene: TRBJ2-1
D gene: TRBD2
V gene: TRBV28
clone size: NA
CDR3 protein: CASSRGGSSYNEQFF
CDR3 DNA: TGTGCCAGCAGTCGGGGGGGGAGCTCCTACAATGAGCAGTTCTTC

J gene: TRBJ2-7
D gene: NA
V gene: TRBV9
clone size: NA
CDR3 protein: CASSRGELYEQYF
CDR3 DNA: TGTGCCAGCAGCCGGGGTGAACTCTACGAGCAGTACTTC

J gene: TRBJ2-2
D gene: NA
V gene: TRBV7-2
clone size: NA
CDR3 protein: CASSLGDIRELFF
CDR3 DNA: TGTGCCAGCAGCCTAGGGGACATCCGGGAGCTGTTTTTT

J gene: TRBJ1-2
D gene: NA
V gene: TRBV19
clone size: NA
CDR3 protein: CASSINRGSYGYTF
CDR3 DNA: TGTGCCAGTAGTATAAATCGAGGATCCTATGGCTACACCTTC

J gene: TRBJ2-3
D gene: TRBD2
V gene: TRBV9
clone size: NA
CDR3 protein: CASSELAGSTDTQYF
CDR3 DNA: TGTGCCAGCAGCGAACTAGCGGGAAGCACAGATACGCAGTATTTT

J gene: TRBJ2-1
D gene: NA
V gene: TRBV5-6
clone size: NA
CDR3 protein: CASSAGHSISYNEQFF
CDR3 DNA: TGTGCCAGCAGCGCTGGACACTCTATCTCCTACAATGAGCAGTTCTTC

J gene: TRBJ2-5
D gene: TRBD2
V gene: TRBV5-1
clone size: NA
CDR3 protein: CASSFPRGGGYQETQYF
CDR3 DNA: TGCGCCAGCAGCTTCCCCCGCGGCGGGGGGTACCAAGAGACCCAGTACTTC

J gene: TRBJ1-5
D gene: TRBD1
V gene: TRBV6-6
clone size: NA
CDR3 protein: CASSPRDRDQPQHF
CDR3 DNA: TGTGCCAGCAGTCCCCGGGACAGGGACCAGCCCCAGCATTTT